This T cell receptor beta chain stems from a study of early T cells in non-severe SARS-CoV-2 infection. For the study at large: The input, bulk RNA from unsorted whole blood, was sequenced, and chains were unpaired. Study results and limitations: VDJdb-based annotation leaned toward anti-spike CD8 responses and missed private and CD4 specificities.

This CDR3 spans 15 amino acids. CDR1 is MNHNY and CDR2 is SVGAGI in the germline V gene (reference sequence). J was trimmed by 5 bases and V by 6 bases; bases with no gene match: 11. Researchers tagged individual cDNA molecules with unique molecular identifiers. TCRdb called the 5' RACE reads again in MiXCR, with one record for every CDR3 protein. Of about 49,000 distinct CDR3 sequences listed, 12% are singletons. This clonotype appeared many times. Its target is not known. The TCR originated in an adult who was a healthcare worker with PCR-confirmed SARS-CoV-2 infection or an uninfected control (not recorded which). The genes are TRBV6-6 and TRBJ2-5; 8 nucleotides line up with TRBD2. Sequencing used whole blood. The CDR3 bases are TGTGCCAGCAGACCTCGACTAGCGTCGGATGAGACCCAGTACTTC. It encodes CASRPRLASDETQYF.